These 4 T cell receptor beta chains came from one sample sequenced in a study of shared clonotypes between healthy human individuals. Measured with immunoSEQ multiplex PCR; TCRdb has only the in-frame clones, and not every one. The sample consists of 530,000 or so clones, approximately 79% of them appearing once. The sample comprised PBMCs. Receptors were obtained from a middle-aged woman in good health. Some clones in this sample may be carry-over from other donors' samples.

This clone was observed many times. The rearrangement links TRBV29-1 to TRBJ1-1, with no clear D. From germline, CDR1 is SQVTM and CDR2 ANQGSEA. The CDR3 has 15 residues. For the CDR3, the DNA is TGCAGTTTCGCCGTCGTGAATAGGGCGGGGACTGAAGCTTTCTTT. Amino acids: CSFAVVNRAGTEAFF.

The CDR3 sequence is CASSAGLAGNTGELFF. Written as DNA, the CDR3 is TGTGCCAGCAGCGCCGGACTAGCGGGCAACACCGGGGAGCTGTTTTTT. The chain carries TRBV9 and TRBJ2-2, with TRBD2 identical over 11 bases. Trimming at V came to 3 bases and at J to 2 bases, leaving 3 bases not matched to a gene. This CDR3 has 16 amino acids. CDR1 is SGDLS, CDR2 YYNGEE, per germline.

The CDR3 nucleotides read TGTGCCAGCCACGGCCCGACTAGCGGGAGCTACAATGAGCAGTTCTTC. Protein sequence: CASHGPTSGSYNEQFF. V and J are TRBV2 and TRBJ2-1; 12 nucleotides align to TRBD2. This CDR3 contains 16 residues. The V gene end was trimmed by 8 bases and the J gene end by 3 bases; junction bases not matched to a gene: 8. Germline CDR1 reads SNHLY; CDR2 reads FYNNEI.

V and J are TRBV11-2 and TRBJ1-6; TRBD1 matches at 7 bases. J was trimmed by 5 bases and V by 5 bases; bases with no gene match: 3. From germline, CDR1 is SGHAT and CDR2 FQNNGV. The CDR3 extends over 14 amino acids. This CDR3 reads CASSAGGNNSPLHF. For the CDR3, the DNA is TGTGCCAGCAGCGCAGGGGGGAATAATTCACCCCTCCACTTT.